The present entry profiles one T cell receptor beta chain with its context. The antigen remains undetermined. This entry comes from a study of tumor-infiltrating lymphocytes in glioblastoma multiforme. Study-wide results and limits: RNA-based TCR sequencing may distort clone frequencies, since cells carry unequal TCR transcript numbers. TCR plus mutation findings rest on a single glioblastoma patient.

Trimming pared 5 bases from V and 3 bases from J, leaving 17 bases between. The germline gives CDR1 LNHDA, CDR2 SQIVND (reference sequence). The CDR3 totals 16 residues. TCRB libraries came from RNA via three nested multiplex PCR rounds. In TCRdb, the multiplex PCR reads were re-called with MiXCR into one record per CDR3 protein. Altogether approximately 30,000 distinct CDR3 sequences are present, more than 55% being singletons, with the ten largest covering roughly 33%. The TCR comes from a male donor with glioblastoma. The genes are TRBV19 and TRBJ2-1; D perhaps matches TRBD2 (6 bases). Sequenced sample: brain tumor tissue. CDR3 DNA: TGTGCCAGTAGTCCCAATAAGCGGGCCGTCTACAATGAGCAGTTCTTC. It is translated as CASSPNKRAVYNEQFF.